This T cell receptor (beta chain) was documented in a study of vaccination effects on CD4 cells after COVID-19. Overall study findings and caveats: Late post-vaccination samples showed marked contraction of infection- and vaccine-induced clones. Common cold coronavirus cross-reactivity was shown by only 1 of 255 vaccine-induced clones in healthy vaccinees. Convalescent patients were few in the study, and early post-infection timepoints were absent.

Following 10 days of culture, CD4+ T cells were isolated. A half-volume exchange with IL-2 medium occurred on days 3 and 7. The table lists this clone with a few counts. As yet, its antigen is unknown. One end of the junction varies from germline; a read error may be responsible. Assay: immunoSEQ multiplex PCR; the TCRdb copy retains only in-frame clones and omits some. The sample comprises around 70,000 clones, about 74% of which are singletons, and approximately 2% rests with the top ten. The CDR3 has 14 amino acids. Germline V gene sequence: CDR1 WSHSY, CDR2 SAAADI. This clonotype was obtained from a human donor who received a COVID-19 vaccine. The sequences come from CD4+ T cells from PBMCs cultured without peptide, collected before COVID-19 vaccination. V gene TRBV10-2 combines with J gene TRBJ2-2; D is ambiguous. CDR3 coding DNA: TGCGCCAGCTTTCCCCGCCGGAACGCCGGGGAGCTGTTTTTT. Residues: CASFPRRNAGELFF.